One and the same sample provided the 24 T cell receptor beta chains below, sequenced in a study of blood T cell repertoires in COVID-19. Assay: immunoSEQ multiplex PCR; the TCRdb copy retains only in-frame clones and omits some. Among under 200,000 clones listed, 70% to 90% were seen once. The sample comprised PBMCs or T cells enriched from blood (not recorded which). Source of these receptors: a woman aged 18-30 years who had recovered from COVID-19.

The chain carries TRBV9 and TRBJ2-7; 10 bases line up with TRBD2. The CDR3 covers 13 residues. The J segment lost 6 bases and the V segment lost 3 bases, leaving 3 bases of the junction unmatched. Germline CDR1 is SGDLS and CDR2 is YYNGEE. CDR3 sequence (DNA): TGTGCCAGCAGCGCTAGCGGGAGTGTCGAGCAGTACTTC. The encoded protein is CASSASGSVEQYF. Drawing the rest from reference TRBV9 and TRBJ2-7, the complete variable domain is DSGVTQTPKHLITATGQRVTLRCSPRSGDLSVYWYQQSLDQGLQFLIQYYNGEERAKGNILERFSAQQFPDLHSELNLSSLELGDSALYFCASSASGSVEQYFGPGTRLTVT.

The chain uses TRBV19 and TRBJ2-3; 8 positions agree with TRBD2. The germline V gene encodes CDR1 LNHDA and CDR2 SQIVND (reference sequence). This CDR3 region has 16 residues. The junction had 4 bases not matched to a gene; V was cut back by 1 base and J by 1 base. As DNA, the CDR3 is TGTGCCAGTAGTATAGTACCCGGGAGGGGCACAGATACGCAGTATTTT. The encoded protein is CASSIVPGRGTDTQYF.

The rearrangement joins TRBV5-1 to TRBJ1-1; TRBD1 matches at 8 bases. This CDR3 contains 13 residues. V was pared by 7 bases and J by 6 bases, with 8 bases of the junction left unmatched. From germline, CDR1 is SGHRS and CDR2 YFSETQ. As DNA, the CDR3 is TGCGCCAGCGGCGACAGGGGAGGGGCTGAAGCTTTCTTT. Amino acids: CASGDRGGAEAFF.

V usage is TRBV14 and J usage is TRBJ2-5; 9 nucleotides agree with TRBD2. Per germline, CDR1 SGHDN and CDR2 FVKESK. J lost 6 bases, V lost 3 bases, and 11 bases had no gene match. This CDR3 region has 16 residues. In DNA form, the CDR3 reads TGTGCCAGCAGCCACGGCGGGGGCGGGAGGGCGAAGACCCAGTACTTC. Translating gives CASSHGGGGRAKTQYF.

The V call is TRBV28, the J call TRBJ2-7; 9 bases align to TRBD2. This CDR3 is 21 amino acids long. V shed 1 base and J 1 base; nucleotides not matched to a gene: 20. The germline V gene has CDR1 MDHEN and CDR2 SYDVKM. For the CDR3, the DNA is TGTGCCAGCAGTTTATTTATGAGTTGGCGGGAGGGCCTAAGTTTATCCTACGAGCAGTACTTC. This encodes CASSLFMSWREGLSLSYEQYF.

The CDR3 reads CASSFDIFGGAGAFF. DNA for the CDR3: TGTGCCAGCAGCTTTGATATTTTTGGGGGCGCTGGAGCTTTCTTT. The V gene is TRBV11-2, the J gene TRBJ1-1; the D gene is possibly TRBD1 (6 bases). The ends were cut back, 3 bases at V and 10 bases at J, with 21 bases in the middle. Germline V gene sequence: CDR1 SGHAT, CDR2 FQNNGV. The CDR3 consists of 15 residues.

This clone was seen a single time. The CDR3 sequence is CASSGRDTDTQYF. The CDR3 bases are TGTGCCAGCAGTGGTAGAGACACAGATACGCAGTATTTT. V is TRBV2 and J is TRBJ2-3, with D unclear. Germline CDR1 is SNHLY and CDR2 is FYNNEI. V lost 4 bases, J lost 2 bases, and 7 bases lay in between. The CDR3 is made up of 13 amino acids. The entire variable domain, with the rest obtained from reference TRBV2 and TRBJ2-3, is as follows: EPEVTQTPSHQVTQMGQEVILRCVPISNHLYFYWYRQILGQKVEFLVSFYNNEISEKSEIFDDQFSVERPDGSNFTLKIRSTKLEDSAMYFCASSGRDTDTQYFGPGTRLTVL.

V usage is TRBV6-2 or TRBV6-3 and J usage is TRBJ2-5; D uncertain. V lost 3 bases, J lost 5 bases, and 7 bases lay in between. Germline CDR1 and CDR2: MNHEY and SVGEGT. This CDR3 has 12 amino acids. In DNA, the CDR3 is TGTGCCAGCAGTTATAACATGGAGACCCAGTACTTC. It codes for CASSYNMETQYF.

The CDR3 DNA sequence: TGTGCCAGCAGTCCGACCGGGACTAGCTCCTACGAGCAGTACTTC. It specifies CASSPTGTSSYEQYF. The J gene is TRBJ2-7, the V gene TRBV28, with 8 bases that match TRBD2. Trimming at V came to 5 bases and at J to 0 bases, leaving 6 bases not matched to a gene. CDR3 length: 15 residues. Germline V gene data show CDR1 as MDHEN and CDR2 as SYDVKM.

V is TRBV5-1 and J is TRBJ2-5; TRBD1 matches at 7 bases. Trimming cost V 4 bases and J 5 bases; bases outside gene matches: 8. Germline V lookup: CDR1 SGHRS, CDR2 YFSETQ. The CDR3 has 14 amino acids. This chain's CDR3 is CASSTRQGRETQYF. CDR3 in DNA: TGCGCCAGCAGCACCCGACAGGGCCGGGAGACCCAGTACTTC. The full variable domain, completed using reference TRBV5-1 and TRBJ2-5, is KAGVTQTPRYLIKTRGQQVTLSCSPISGHRSVSWYQQTPGQGLQFLFEYFSETQRNKGNFPGRFSGRQFSNSRSEMNVSTLELGDSALYLCASSTRQGRETQYFGPGTRLLVL.

J is TRBJ2-1 and V is TRBV2, with D perhaps matching TRBD1 (6 bases). Germline V lookup: CDR1 SNHLY, CDR2 FYNNEI. CDR3 length: 12 amino acids. Trimming pared 6 bases from V and 7 bases from J, leaving 10 bases between. The CDR3 bases are TGTGCCAGCAGCCTGAGGGGGAATGAGCAGTTCTTC. It yields the protein CASSLRGNEQFF.

The chain has TRBV18 and TRBJ1-3, with D perhaps matching TRBD1 (6 bases). Germline V CDR1 and CDR2: KGHSH, LQKENI. V was pared by 1 base and J by 0 bases, with 10 bases between. This CDR3 is 16 amino acids long. The CDR3 sequence is CASSPLRGNSGNTIYF. DNA for the CDR3: TGTGCCAGCTCACCACTCAGGGGAAACTCTGGAAACACCATATATTTT.

This clone appeared a few times. This chain links TRBV5-4 with TRBJ2-1; 10 nucleotides align to TRBD2. V lost 1 base, J lost 0 bases, and 1 base stayed unmatched. The CDR3 is made up of 16 amino acids. Germline V gives CDR1 SGHNT, CDR2 YYREEE (reference sequence). CDR3 protein: CASSLPSGSSYNEQFF. The CDR3 nucleotides are TGTGCCAGCAGCTTGCCTAGCGGGAGCTCCTACAATGAGCAGTTCTTC.

The chain uses TRBV9 and TRBJ1-6, with no clear D. The CDR3 loop spans 14 amino acids. Trimming took 0 bases from V and 13 from J, leaving 14 bases between them. Germline assignment: CDR1 SGDLS and CDR2 YYNGEE. CDR3 sequence (DNA): TGTGCCAGCAGCGTAGATGGAGCCACCTTGCCCCTCCACTTT. It specifies CASSVDGATLPLHF. The whole variable domain, filled in from reference TRBV9 and TRBJ1-6, reads DSGVTQTPKHLITATGQRVTLRCSPRSGDLSVYWYQQSLDQGLQFLIQYYNGEERAKGNILERFSAQQFPDLHSELNLSSLELGDSALYFCASSVDGATLPLHFGNGTRLTVT.

The V and J genes are TRBV5-4 and TRBJ2-3; 8 bases match TRBD2. With 4 bases clipped from V and 2 bases from J, the junction kept 6 bases outside the gene matches. The length of the CDR3 is 15 residues. CDR1 SGHNT and CDR2 YYREEE come from the germline V gene (reference sequence). CDR3 sequence: CASSPGGSATDTQYF. Written as DNA, the CDR3 is TGTGCCAGCAGCCCGGGAGGGTCCGCCACAGATACGCAGTATTTT. The full variable domain, in which reference TRBV5-4 and TRBJ2-3 provide the parts outside the CDR3, is ETGVTQSPTHLIKTRGQQVTLRCSSQSGHNTVSWYQQALGQGPQFIFQYYREEENGRGNFPPRFSGLQFPNYSSELNVNALELDDSALYLCASSPGGSATDTQYFGPGTRLTVL.

This clone was counted a few times. The chain carries TRBV12-3 or TRBV12-4 and TRBJ1-5; D ambiguous. Trimming removed 5 bases from V and 9 bases from J, with 11 bases in between. This CDR3 is 12 amino acids long. The CDR3 DNA reads TGTGCCAGCAGTCCGTCCGGACTGCCCCAGCATTTT. Translating it yields CASSPSGLPQHF.

This chain links TRBV5-1 with TRBJ2-1; TRBD2 agrees at 8 bases. V gave up 4 bases and J gave up 4 bases; unmatched junction bases: 7. This CDR3 comprises 15 residues. Germline CDR1 SGHRS, CDR2 YFSETQ. CDR3 sequence: CASSLKTSEYNEQFF. The CDR3 DNA sequence: TGCGCCAGCAGCCTAAAGACTAGCGAATACAATGAGCAGTTCTTC.

The chain links TRBV29-1 to TRBJ2-3; a weak D match, TRBD2 (7 bases). The CDR3 is 15 residues long. V was shortened by 7 bases and J by 1 base, with 18 bases between the two germline ends. Germline CDR1 and CDR2: SQVTM and ANQGSEA. The CDR3 DNA is TGCAGCGCCACACGGACGGGGGGCGGCACAGATACGCAGTATTTT. Its protein is CSATRTGGGTDTQYF.

The V gene is TRBV18, the J gene TRBJ2-7, with 7 bases fitting TRBD1. There are 16 residues in the CDR3. V shed 3 bases, J shed 4 bases, and the junction held 12 bases outside the gene matches. The germline gives CDR1 KGHSH, CDR2 LQKENI. CDR3 region: CASSPRPGQLVYEQYF. The CDR3 DNA is TGTGCCAGCTCACCCAGACCGGGACAGCTTGTATACGAGCAGTACTTC. Drawing the rest from reference TRBV18 and TRBJ2-7, the complete variable domain is NAGVMQNPRHLVRRRGQEARLRCSPMKGHSHVYWYRQLPEEGLKFMVYLQKENIIDESGMPKERFSAEFPKEGPSILRIQQVVRGDSAAYFCASSPRPGQLVYEQYFGPGTRLTVT.

The CDR3 DNA reads TGTGCCAGCAGCTTAGGGGTTACAGGGTACCATCAGGACGAGCAGTACTTC. Translation: CASSLGVTGYHQDEQYF. J is TRBJ2-7 and V is TRBV7-2; a possible D gene is TRBD1 (6 bases). From germline, CDR1 is SGHTA and CDR2 FQGNSA. This CDR3 region has 17 residues. Trimming removed 1 base from V and 5 bases from J, with 21 bases in between.

This clone has a single count. This rearrangement joins TRBV9 to TRBJ1-3; 7 nucleotides align to TRBD1. V was clipped by 3 bases and J by 1 base; unmatched bases: 1. CDR1 and CDR2 from the germline V gene are SGDLS and YYNGEE. This CDR3 is 14 amino acids long. In nucleotides, the CDR3 is TGTGCCAGCAGCGCACAGGGGTCTGGAAACACCATATATTTT. Translated, it gives CASSAQGSGNTIYF.

The chain links TRBV2 to TRBJ2-7; weak D call: TRBD2 (5 bases). Germline V CDR1 and CDR2: SNHLY, FYNNEI. V was shortened by 0 bases and J by 1 base, with 10 bases between the two germline ends. The CDR3 has 15 amino acids. CDR3 region: CASSEALARSYEQYF. The CDR3 nucleotides read TGTGCCAGCAGTGAAGCGCTAGCCCGTTCCTACGAGCAGTACTTC.

Concerning this clone itself: This CDR3 is also generated by other DNA sequences in the sample. The rearrangement joins TRBV5-1 to TRBJ2-7, with D unclear. The CDR3 extends over 12 amino acids. V shed 4 bases and J shed 0 bases, with 5 bases lying between them. CDR1 and CDR2 from the germline V gene are SGHRS and YFSETQ. The CDR3 loop is CASSPSSYEQYF. The CDR3 DNA follows: TGCGCCAGCAGCCCTAGCTCCTACGAGCAGTACTTC.

V is TRBV11-2 and J is TRBJ2-3; 11 nucleotides match TRBD2. Germline CDR1 and CDR2: SGHAT and FQNNGV. This CDR3 is 18 amino acids long. J gave up 3 bases and V 7 bases, and 15 bases lay outside the gene matches. The DNA for the CDR3 is TGTGCCAGCACCTCTCCGGGACTAGCGGCTCGTGGGACAGATACGCAGTATTTT. Its translation: CASTSPGLAARGTDTQYF.